The T cell receptor (beta chain) under discussion was sequenced for a study of T cell responses to AZD1222 COVID-19 vaccine. The study's findings and limits: Repertoires were obtained only post-peak T cell response. Spike-specific TCRs gained breadth and depth after people received two AZD1222 doses.

Trimming pared 2 bases from V and 2 bases from J, leaving 6 bases between. Looked up from germline, CDR1 is MNHEY and CDR2 is SVGAGI. This CDR3 is 14 amino acids long. Produced via immunoSEQ multiplex PCR; TCRdb's table is partial and in-frame only. The table has 100,000 to 150,000 clones, approximately 86% seen once. A note on this clone: Antigen unknown.

This sample comprised peripheral blood, obtained on day 0 of AZD1222 vaccination. The chain links TRBV6-5 to TRBJ2-2; D gene ambiguous. This sequence was found in an adult in good health. The CDR3: CASSYRANTGELFF. The DNA for the CDR3 is TGTGCCAGCAGTTACAGGGCTAACACCGGGGAGCTGTTTTTT.